This record covers a single TCR beta chain. What this receptor recognizes is not known. No base quality values were provided; no much bigger clone lies one nucleotide off. The library was obtained by the immunoSEQ multiplex PCR assay. TCRdb stores this immuneACCESS table with in-frame sequences only. Part of the clones is absent; in the studies checked, under half of the shortfall reflects unresolved V genes, and no reason is known for the rest. The sample yields 65,000 to 85,000 clones; 95% to 98% were counted once. Over 0.13% of the sample is taken by the ten largest. This sample was included in a study of technical replicates of blood from several donors (TCRdb year 2017). Taken from cysteine to phenylalanine, the CDR3 has 15 residues. The retained sequence is limited to the CDR3, 45 bases, with the frame set at the first base. Trimming accounts for 5 bases at V and 5 bases at J, while the number of junction bases matched to no gene is 6. CDR1 and CDR2 were assigned from the germline V gene as MNHEY and SVGAGI.

The rearranged chain carries TRBV6-5 and TRBJ2-2; 9 central bases correspond to TRBD1. This TCR came from a human donor in good health. The source material was T cells isolated from PBMCs. The DNA sequence is TGTGCCAGCAGTCCCCGGGACAGGGTGACCGGGGAGCTGTTTTTT. This gives the protein CASSPRDRVTGELFF.